This TCR beta chain comes out of a study of blood T cell repertoires in COVID-19. Study background: Acute and convalescent COVID-19 samples came from the United States, Italy and Spain. PBMCs, B-cell-depleted T cells, or T cells were the source of the cDNA or gDNA that made up the material.

Study processing details: How many nucleated cells were present was estimated from reference gene primer amplification. The protocol was immunoSEQ multiplex PCR, while the TCRdb copy is restricted to in-frame clones and leaves out a portion. V and J calls and clone size come straight from that table; D and trimming were deduced from the DNA. The sample gives 250,000 to 350,000 clones, roughly 89% of which show up once; 0.94% is in the top ten. Germline CDR1 is SGHDN and CDR2 is FVKESK. V dropped 1 base and J dropped 10 bases, with 16 bases sitting between them. The CDR3 contains 14 residues. The chain employs TRBV14 and TRBJ1-1, with a weak D call TRBD1 (5 bases). The source material was peripheral blood. The sequence derives from a woman in her forties who had recovered from COVID-19. This chain's CDR3 is CASSQGAGISGAFF. CDR3 DNA sequence: TGTGCCAGCAGCCAAGGGGCAGGGATCAGTGGAGCTTTCTTT.